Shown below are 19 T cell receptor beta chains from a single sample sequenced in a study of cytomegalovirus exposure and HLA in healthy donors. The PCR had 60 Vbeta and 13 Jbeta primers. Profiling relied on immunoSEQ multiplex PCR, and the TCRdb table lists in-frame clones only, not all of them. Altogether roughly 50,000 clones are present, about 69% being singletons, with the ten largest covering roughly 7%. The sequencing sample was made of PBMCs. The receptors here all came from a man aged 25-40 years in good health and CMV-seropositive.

The CDR3 sequence is CASSPGGQGFSPLHF. The DNA of the CDR3 is TGTGCCAGCAGCCCGGGGGGACAGGGGTTTTCACCCCTCCACTTT. The chain combines TRBV9 with TRBJ1-6; 10 nucleotides match TRBD1. This CDR3 comprises 15 residues. V lost 4 bases, J lost 9 bases, and 7 bases stayed unmatched. CDR1 and CDR2 from the germline V gene are SGDLS and YYNGEE.

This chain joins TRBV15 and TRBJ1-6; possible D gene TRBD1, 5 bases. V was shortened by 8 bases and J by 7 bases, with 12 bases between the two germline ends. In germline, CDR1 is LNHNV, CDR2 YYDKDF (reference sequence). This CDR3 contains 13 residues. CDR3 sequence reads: CATSGVRNSPLHF. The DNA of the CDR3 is TGTGCCACCTCGGGGGTGCGAAATTCACCCCTCCACTTT. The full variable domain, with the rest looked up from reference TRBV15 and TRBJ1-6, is DAMVIQNPRYQVTQFGKPVTLSCSQTLNHNVMYWYQQKSSQAPKLLFHYYDKDFNNEADTPDNFQSRRPNTSFCFLDIRSPGLGDTAMYLCATSGVRNSPLHFGNGTRLTVT.

CDR3 sequence reads: CASSERRFLETQYF. DNA of the CDR3: TGTGCCAGCAGTGAAAGGCGGTTCCTTGAGACCCAGTACTTC. The V and J genes are TRBV2 and TRBJ2-5; D uncertain. V gave up 2 bases and J gave up 5 bases, with 12 bases separating them. Germline V CDR1 and CDR2: SNHLY, FYNNEI. There are 14 residues in the CDR3.

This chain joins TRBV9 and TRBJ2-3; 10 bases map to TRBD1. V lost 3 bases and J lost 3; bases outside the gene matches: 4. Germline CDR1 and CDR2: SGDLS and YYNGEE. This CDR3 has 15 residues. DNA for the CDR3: TGTGCCAGCAGCGACCGGGACAGGGGAACAGATACGCAGTATTTT. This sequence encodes CASSDRDRGTDTQYF.

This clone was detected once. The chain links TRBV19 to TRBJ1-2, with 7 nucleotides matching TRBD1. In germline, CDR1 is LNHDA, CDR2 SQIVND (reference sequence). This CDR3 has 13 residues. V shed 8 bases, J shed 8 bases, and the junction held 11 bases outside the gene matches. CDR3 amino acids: CASSGTAWGGYTF. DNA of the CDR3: TGTGCCAGTTCTGGGACAGCCTGGGGCGGCTACACCTTC.

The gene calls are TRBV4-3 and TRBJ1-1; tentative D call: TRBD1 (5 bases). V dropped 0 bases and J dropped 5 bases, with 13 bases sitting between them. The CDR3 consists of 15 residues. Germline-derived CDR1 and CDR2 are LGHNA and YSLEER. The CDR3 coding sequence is TGCGCCAGCAGCCAAGAAGCGGGGGGATGGACTGAAGCTTTCTTT. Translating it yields CASSQEAGGWTEAFF.

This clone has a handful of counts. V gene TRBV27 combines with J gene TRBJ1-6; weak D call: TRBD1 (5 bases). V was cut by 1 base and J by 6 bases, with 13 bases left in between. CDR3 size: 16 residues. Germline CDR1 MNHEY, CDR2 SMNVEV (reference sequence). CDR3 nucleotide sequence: TGTGCCAGCAGTTTATATCCCTCAGGGTCTAATTCACCCCTCCACTTT. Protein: CASSLYPSGSNSPLHF.

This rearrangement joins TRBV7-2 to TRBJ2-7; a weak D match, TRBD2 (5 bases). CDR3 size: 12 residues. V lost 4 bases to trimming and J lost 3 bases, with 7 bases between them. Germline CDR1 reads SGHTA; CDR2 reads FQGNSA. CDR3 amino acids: CASSYGLYEQYF. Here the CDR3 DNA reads TGTGCCAGCAGCTACGGACTCTACGAGCAGTACTTC.

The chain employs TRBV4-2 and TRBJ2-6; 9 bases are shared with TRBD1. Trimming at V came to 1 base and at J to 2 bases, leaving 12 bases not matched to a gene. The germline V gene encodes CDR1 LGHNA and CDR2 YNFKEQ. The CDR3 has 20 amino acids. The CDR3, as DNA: TGTGCCAGCAGCCAAGTTTATTACGGGACAGGGAGGACTGGGGCCAACGTCCTGACTTTC. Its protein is CASSQVYYGTGRTGANVLTF.

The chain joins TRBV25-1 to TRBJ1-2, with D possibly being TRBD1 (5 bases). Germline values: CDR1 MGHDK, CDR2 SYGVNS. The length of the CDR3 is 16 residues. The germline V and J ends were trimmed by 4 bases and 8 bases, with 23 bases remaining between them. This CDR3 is CASSAFSGAGGSGYTF. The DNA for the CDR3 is TGTGCCAGCAGTGCCTTCAGTGGGGCAGGTGGGTCCGGCTACACCTTC.

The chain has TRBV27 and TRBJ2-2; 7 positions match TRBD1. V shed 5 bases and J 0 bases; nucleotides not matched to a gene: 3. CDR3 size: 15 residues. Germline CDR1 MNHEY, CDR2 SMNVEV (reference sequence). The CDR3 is CASSMGQPNTGELFF. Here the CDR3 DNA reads TGTGCCAGCAGTATGGGACAGCCGAACACCGGGGAGCTGTTTTTT.

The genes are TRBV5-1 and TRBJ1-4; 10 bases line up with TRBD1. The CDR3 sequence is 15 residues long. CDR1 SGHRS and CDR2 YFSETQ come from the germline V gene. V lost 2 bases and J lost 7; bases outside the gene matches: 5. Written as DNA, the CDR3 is TGCGCCAGCAGCTTCGGACAGGGGGAGGGTGAAAAACTGTTTTTT. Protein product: CASSFGQGEGEKLFF. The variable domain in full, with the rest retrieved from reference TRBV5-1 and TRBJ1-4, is KAGVTQTPRYLIKTRGQQVTLSCSPISGHRSVSWYQQTPGQGLQFLFEYFSETQRNKGNFPGRFSGRQFSNSRSEMNVSTLELGDSALYLCASSFGQGEGEKLFFGSGTQLSVL.

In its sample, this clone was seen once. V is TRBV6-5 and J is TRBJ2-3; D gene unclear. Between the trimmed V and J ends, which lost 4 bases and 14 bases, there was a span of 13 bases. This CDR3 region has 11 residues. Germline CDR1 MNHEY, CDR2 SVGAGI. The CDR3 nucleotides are TGTGCCAGCAGTTCGGCACGCACAGTGTATTTT. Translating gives CASSSARTVYF.

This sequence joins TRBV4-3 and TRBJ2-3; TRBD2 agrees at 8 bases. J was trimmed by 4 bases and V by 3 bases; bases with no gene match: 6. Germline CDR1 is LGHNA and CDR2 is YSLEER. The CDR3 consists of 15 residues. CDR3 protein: CASSHSGTSSDTQYF. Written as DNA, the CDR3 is TGCGCCAGCAGCCACTCCGGGACTAGTTCAGATACGCAGTATTTT.

DNA of the CDR3: TGCAGCGTACAGCTTCTAGCCAAAAACATTCAGTACTTC. Protein: CSVQLLAKNIQYF. The chain links TRBV29-1 to TRBJ2-4, with D hard to call. Germline CDR1 and CDR2: SQVTM and ANQGSEA. The V end was cut by 6 bases, the J end by 0 bases, with 9 bases between. CDR3 length: 13 residues.

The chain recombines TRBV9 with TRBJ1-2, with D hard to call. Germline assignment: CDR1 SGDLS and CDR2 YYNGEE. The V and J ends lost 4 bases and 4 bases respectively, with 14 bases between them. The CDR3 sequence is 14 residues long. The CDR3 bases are TGTGCCAGCAGCTCCACCAAGGCTAGCTATGGCTACACCTTC. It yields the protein CASSSTKASYGYTF.

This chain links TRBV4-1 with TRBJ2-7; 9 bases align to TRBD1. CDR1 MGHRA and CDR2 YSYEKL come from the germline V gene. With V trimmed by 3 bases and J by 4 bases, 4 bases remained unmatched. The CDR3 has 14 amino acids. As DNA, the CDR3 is TGCGCCAGCAGCCAGACCGGGACAGGGTACGAGCAGTACTTC. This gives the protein CASSQTGTGYEQYF.

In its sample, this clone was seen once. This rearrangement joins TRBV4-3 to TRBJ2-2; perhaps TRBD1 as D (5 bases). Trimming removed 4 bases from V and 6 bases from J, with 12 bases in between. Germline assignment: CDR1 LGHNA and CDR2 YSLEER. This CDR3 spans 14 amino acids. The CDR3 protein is CASSRLRGSGELFF. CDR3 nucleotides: TGCGCCAGCAGCCGATTAAGGGGCTCCGGGGAGCTGTTTTTT.

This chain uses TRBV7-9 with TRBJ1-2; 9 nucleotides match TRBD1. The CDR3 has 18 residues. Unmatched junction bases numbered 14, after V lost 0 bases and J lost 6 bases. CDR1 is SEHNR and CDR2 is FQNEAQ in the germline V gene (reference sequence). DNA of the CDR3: TGTGCCAGCAGCTTAGCAGGGGGTACAGGGGGCAGTCCCCATGGCTACACCTTC. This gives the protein CASSLAGGTGGSPHGYTF.